The clone carrying this T cell receptor (beta chain) came up once. What it binds is not known. This same CDR3 is encoded by further DNA sequences in the sample. These data belong to a study of shared clonotypes between healthy human individuals. Broader study findings: Of the naive CD4 clonotypes, roughly 5.5% were shared across a few donors.

This CDR3 comprises 16 residues. The V end lost 0 bases, the J end lost 2 bases, and 9 bases lay between the germline ends. Looked up from germline, CDR1 is SGHRS and CDR2 is YFSETQ. There were no recent acute infections or vaccinations among the donors, who were healthy HIV-negative adults. Every one of the donors was a Caucasian adult that lived in Nashville, Tennessee. Data came from immunoSEQ multiplex PCR; TCRdb stores just in-frame clones and leaves some out. The sample lists 2 million or so clones, 95% seen once, with about 0.13% in the top ten. This receptor was taken from a man aged 18-30 years in good health. Sequencing was done on a sample of naive CD4+ T cells sorted from blood. Subset here: CD45RA+ positively selected. The chain combines TRBV5-1 with TRBJ2-6; D remains ambiguous. The CDR3 loop reads CASSLDLGAGANVLTF. In DNA form, the CDR3 reads TGCGCCAGCAGCTTGGATCTGGGCGCTGGGGCCAACGTCCTGACTTTC.